Here is one TCR beta chain with its context. Its specificity is unknown. Time point in this sample: cycle 4 day 1 (C4D1), after five to seven weeks of nivolumab. Relapse after autologous stem cell transplantation occurred in every patient, and brentuximab vedotin exposure varied. The CDR3 totals 13 residues. The V and J ends lost 6 bases and 0 bases, in that order; junction bases with no gene match: 1. Looked up from germline, CDR1 is MNHEY and CDR2 is SVGAGI. The data were obtained in a study of PD-1 blockade in classical Hodgkin lymphoma. Study results and caveats: Newly diagnosed patients and complete responders had comparable diversity at baseline.

This table comes from immunoSEQ multiplex PCR, and its TCRdb copy is limited to in-frame clones, with some not included. The table includes some 21,000 clones, over 60% detected once. The material was peripheral blood mononuclear cells (PBMCs), obtained before the fourth cycle of nivolumab. The TCR comes from a human donor with classical Hodgkin lymphoma. The chain has TRBV6-5 and TRBJ2-7, with TRBD1 matching over 8 bases. The DNA of the CDR3 is TGTGCCAGCAGGGGACAGGCCTCCTACGAGCAGTACTTC. Its protein product is CASRGQASYEQYF.